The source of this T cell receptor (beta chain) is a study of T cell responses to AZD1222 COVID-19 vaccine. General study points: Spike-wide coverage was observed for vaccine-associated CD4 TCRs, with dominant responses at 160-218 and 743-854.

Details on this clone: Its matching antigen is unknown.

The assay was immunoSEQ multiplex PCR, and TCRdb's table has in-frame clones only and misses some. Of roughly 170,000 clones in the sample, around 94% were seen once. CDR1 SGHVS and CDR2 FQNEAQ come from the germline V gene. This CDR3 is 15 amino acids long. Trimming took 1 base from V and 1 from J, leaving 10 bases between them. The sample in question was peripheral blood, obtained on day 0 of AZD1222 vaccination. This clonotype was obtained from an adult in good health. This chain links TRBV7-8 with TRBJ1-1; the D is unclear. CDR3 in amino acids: CASSLVGRQNTEAFF. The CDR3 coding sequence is TGTGCCAGCAGCTTAGTCGGACGGCAGAACACTGAAGCTTTCTTT.